A selection of T cell receptor beta chains follows, all from one sample in a study of cytomegalovirus exposure and HLA in healthy donors. Profiling relied on immunoSEQ multiplex PCR, and the TCRdb table lists in-frame clones only, not all of them. The sample lists 75,000 to 85,000 clones; approximately 90% were seen once. Sequencing used PBMCs. The origin of the receptors is a man under 40 in good health and CMV-seronegative. The CDR3 runs from the conserved cysteine through the conserved F or W. D genes are given only for firm matches. Clone sizes are given selectively: once, few, many, or a class where the clone is expanded.

d_gene	j_gene	abundance	v_gene	CDR3aa	CDR3nt
-	TRBJ2-7	-	TRBV28	CASLAAYEQYF	TGTGCCAGCCTAGCAGCCTACGAGCAGTACTTC
TRBD2	TRBJ2-7	-	TRBV9	CASSQGLAGYYEQYF	TGTGCCAGCAGCCAGGGACTAGCGGGTTACTACGAGCAGTACTTC
-	TRBJ2-3	-	TRBV7-3	CASSFNGEGTDTQYF	TGTGCCAGCAGCTTCAACGGGGAGGGCACAGATACGCAGTATTTT
-	TRBJ1-3	-	TRBV4-1	CASSQPRQDPGNTIYF	TGCGCCAGCAGCCAGCCACGACAGGACCCTGGAAACACCATATATTTT
-	TRBJ2-5	-	TRBV5-1	CASSSAADRETQYF	TGCGCCAGCAGCTCCGCGGCCGACCGGGAGACCCAGTACTTC
-	TRBJ2-3	-	TRBV27	CASSLLASSTDTQYF	TGTGCCAGCAGTCTCCTAGCCTCTAGCACAGATACGCAGTATTTT
TRBD1	TRBJ2-1	-	TRBV27	CASSRQGGILNEQFF	TGTGCCAGCAGTCGACAGGGGGGTATCCTCAATGAGCAGTTCTTC
TRBD2	TRBJ2-3	-	TRBV4-1	CASSQVKLAGTRTDTQYF	TGCGCCAGCAGCCAAGTCAAACTAGCGGGGACCCGCACAGATACGCAGTATTTT
TRBD2	TRBJ2-5	-	TRBV4-2	CASSQNLAGLSQETQYF	TGTGCCAGCAGCCAGAACCTAGCGGGGCTGTCACAAGAGACCCAGTACTTC
TRBD1	TRBJ1-2	-	TRBV28	CASSYDLRDRGNYGYTF	TGTGCCAGCAGTTACGATCTTCGGGACAGGGGTAACTATGGCTACACCTTC
-	TRBJ2-3	-	TRBV5-1	CASSLARADTQYF	TGCGCCAGCAGCTTGGCCCGAGCAGATACGCAGTATTTT
-	TRBJ1-2	-	TRBV6-5	CASSYAASYYGYTF	TGTGCCAGCAGTTACGCGGCCAGCTACTATGGCTACACCTTC
TRBD2	TRBJ2-3	-	TRBV2	CASSDLTGTSGVDTQYF	TGTGCCAGCAGTGATCTTACCGGGACTAGCGGGGTTGATACGCAGTATTTT
-	TRBJ2-7	-	TRBV11-2	CASSLVSPGTKEQYF	TGTGCCAGCAGTCTAGTGTCCCCGGGAACTAAAGAGCAGTACTTC
-	TRBJ2-7	-	TRBV5-8	CASSFTQGPYEQYF	TGTGCCAGCAGCTTCACTCAGGGGCCCTACGAGCAGTACTTC
-	TRBJ1-2	-	TRBV25-1	CASSDSFSGYGYTF	TGTGCCAGCAGTGATTCGTTCTCCGGCTATGGCTACACCTTC
TRBD1	TRBJ1-5	-	TRBV30	CAWSGQGRSNQPQHF	TGTGCCTGGAGCGGACAGGGAAGAAGCAATCAGCCCCAGCATTTT
-	TRBJ2-5	once	TRBV21-1	CASSKEGSGKWGTQYF	TGTGCCAGCAGCAAAGAAGGTAGCGGTAAATGGGGGACCCAGTACTTC
TRBD1	TRBJ2-7	-	TRBV10-3	CAISDRGNSYEQYF	TGTGCCATCAGCGACAGGGGAAACTCCTACGAGCAGTACTTC
-	TRBJ2-7	-	TRBV7-8	CASSPRAGSSSYEQYF	TGTGCCAGCAGCCCCCGCGCGGGATCGAGCTCCTACGAGCAGTACTTC
-	TRBJ2-2	few	TRBV6-5	CASKGAGELFF	TGTGCCAGCAAGGGGGCCGGGGAGCTGTTTTTT
TRBD2	TRBJ2-1	-	TRBV6-1	CASRREVSYNEQFF	TGTGCCAGCAGACGGGAGGTGTCCTACAATGAGCAGTTCTTC